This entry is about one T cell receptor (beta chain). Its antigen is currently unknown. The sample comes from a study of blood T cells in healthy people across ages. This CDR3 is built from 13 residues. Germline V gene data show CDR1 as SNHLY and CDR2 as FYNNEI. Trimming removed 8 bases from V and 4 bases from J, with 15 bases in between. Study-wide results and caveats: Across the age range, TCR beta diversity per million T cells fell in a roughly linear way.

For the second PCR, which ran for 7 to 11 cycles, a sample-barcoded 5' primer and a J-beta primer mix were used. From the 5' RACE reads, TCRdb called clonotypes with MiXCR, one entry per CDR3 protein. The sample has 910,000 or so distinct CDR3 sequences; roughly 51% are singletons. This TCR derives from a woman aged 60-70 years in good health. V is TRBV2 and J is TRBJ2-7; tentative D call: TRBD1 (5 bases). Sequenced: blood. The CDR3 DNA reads TGTGCCAGCGAACGGACAACTTCTTACGAGCAGTACTTC. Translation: CASERTTSYEQYF.